The 26 T cell receptor beta chains below were found in one sample sequenced in a study of cytomegalovirus exposure and HLA in healthy donors. The PCR used 60 Vbeta and 13 Jbeta primers. Sequencing used immunoSEQ multiplex PCR; TCRdb keeps in-frame clones, though not all of them. The data hold some 170,000 clones, with approximately 79% observed a single time. The specimen sequenced was PBMCs. These receptors were taken from a man aged 35-49 years in good health and CMV-seropositive.

This chain links TRBV28 with TRBJ1-2; no reliable D call. The germline CDR1 and CDR2 sequences are MDHEN and SYDVKM. The CDR3 loop spans 14 amino acids. The V and J ends lost 2 bases and 2 bases respectively, with 9 bases between them. As DNA, the CDR3 is TGTGCCAGCAGTTTAGTGGGCCGGAACTATGGCTACACCTTC. This gives the protein CASSLVGRNYGYTF.

The chain combines TRBV6-7 with TRBJ1-6; TRBD1 might be the D (6 bases). TRBV6-7 is placed among ORFs of uncertain function. The CDR3 has 15 amino acids. V was shortened by 5 bases and J by 3 bases, with 11 bases between the two germline ends. The CDR3 loop is CASSITGNYNSPLHF. For the CDR3, the DNA is TGTGCCAGCAGTATTACAGGGAACTATAATTCACCCCTCCACTTT.

This rearrangement joins TRBV9 to TRBJ2-5, with 9 nucleotides matching TRBD2. V lost 3 bases, J lost 5 bases, and 11 bases stayed unmatched. CDR1 and CDR2 from the germline V gene are SGDLS and YYNGEE. This CDR3 has 16 amino acids. Here the CDR3 reads CASSESLAGGRETQYF. CDR3 in DNA: TGTGCCAGCAGCGAGTCTCTCGCGGGAGGGAGGGAGACCCAGTACTTC.

This clone has only a few counts. The V and J genes are TRBV7-8 and TRBJ2-1, with 14 bases matching TRBD2. CDR3 length equals 16 residues. Germline CDR1 and CDR2: SGHVS and FQNEAQ. The V and J ends lost 5 bases and 10 bases, in that order; junction bases with no gene match: 10. CDR3 sequence (DNA): TGTGCCAGCAGCCCTCGACTAGCGGGAGGGCTTCGGGAGCAGTTCTTC. Translating it yields CASSPRLAGGLREQFF.

The chain has TRBV4-2 and TRBJ1-5; 8 bases map to TRBD1. The V and J ends lost 3 bases and 4 bases, in that order; junction bases with no gene match: 11. From germline, CDR1 is LGHNA and CDR2 YNFKEQ. The CDR3 is 17 amino acids. The CDR3 is CASSHGGSDRANQPQHF. CDR3 DNA sequence: TGTGCCAGCAGCCACGGGGGGTCGGACAGGGCAAATCAGCCCCAGCATTTT.

The V and J genes are TRBV6-6 and TRBJ2-2; TRBD1 matches at 7 bases. The CDR3 has 15 residues. CDR1 is MNHNY and CDR2 is SVGAGI in the germline V gene (reference sequence). With 2 bases clipped from V and 6 bases from J, the junction kept 6 bases outside the gene matches. The CDR3 region is CASSYKGARAGELFF. DNA of the CDR3: TGTGCCAGCAGTTACAAGGGGGCGCGGGCCGGGGAGCTGTTTTTT.

This chain uses TRBV11-3 with TRBJ2-2; D is perhaps TRBD1 (6 bases). Trimming cost V 5 bases and J 6 bases, with 22 bases left between them. Germline V CDR1 and CDR2: SGHNT, YENEEA. The CDR3 is made up of 17 amino acids. The CDR3 nucleotides read TGTGCCAGCAGCCCCCCCCCTCGGGGACAAAAATCCGGGGAGCTGTTTTTT. As protein: CASSPPPRGQKSGELFF.

This rearrangement joins TRBV5-1 to TRBJ1-5, with no clear D. The V end lost 3 bases, the J end lost 7 bases, and 11 bases lay between the germline ends. The CDR3 contains 13 residues. Germline V gene sequence: CDR1 SGHRS, CDR2 YFSETQ. The CDR3 DNA sequence: TGCGCCAGCAGCTCGGGATCCGGACAGCCCCAGCATTTT. It is translated as CASSSGSGQPQHF. The variable domain in full, completed from reference TRBV5-1 and TRBJ1-5, reads KAGVTQTPRYLIKTRGQQVTLSCSPISGHRSVSWYQQTPGQGLQFLFEYFSETQRNKGNFPGRFSGRQFSNSRSEMNVSTLELGDSALYLCASSSGSGQPQHFGDGTRLSIL.

The gene calls are TRBV11-2 and TRBJ2-7; possible D gene TRBD2, 7 bases. V dropped 5 bases and J dropped 3 bases, with 20 bases sitting between them. This CDR3 spans 16 amino acids. Germline CDR1 and CDR2: SGHAT and FQNNGV. The CDR3 here is CASSIQEGEGFYEQYF. The CDR3 coding sequence is TGTGCCAGCAGCATCCAGGAGGGGGAGGGGTTCTACGAGCAGTACTTC.

The V gene is TRBV5-4, the J gene TRBJ2-2; 8 positions match TRBD2. Unmatched junction bases numbered 5, after V lost 4 bases and J lost 6 bases. Germline CDR1 reads SGHNT; CDR2 reads YYREEE (reference sequence). The CDR3 runs 14 residues. The CDR3: CASSNREGAGELFF. DNA of the CDR3: TGTGCCAGCAGCAACCGGGAGGGCGCCGGGGAGCTGTTTTTT.

This chain connects TRBV6-1 to TRBJ1-1; no clear D gene. Germline V gene data show CDR1 as MNHNS and CDR2 as SASEGT. CDR3 length: 14 residues. Trimming removed 7 bases from V and 0 bases from J, with 12 bases in between. The CDR3 loop reads CASKPGSLNTEAFF. Here the CDR3 DNA reads TGTGCCAGCAAACCGGGATCCCTGAACACTGAAGCTTTCTTT.

This clone has only one observation. This chain joins TRBV27 and TRBJ1-1; 7 positions match TRBD1. This CDR3 comprises 14 residues. The V gene end was trimmed by 5 bases and the J gene end by 1 base; junction bases not matched to a gene: 4. Germline lookup yields CDR1 MNHEY and CDR2 SMNVEV (reference sequence). The DNA for the CDR3 is TGTGCCAGCAGTGGCTACAGGGGGAACACTGAAGCTTTCTTT. The encoded protein is CASSGYRGNTEAFF.

The CDR3 loop reads CASSVTGLNTEAFF. In DNA form, the CDR3 reads TGTGCCAGCAGCGTAACCGGGTTGAACACTGAAGCTTTCTTT. The chain couples TRBV9 to TRBJ1-1, with unresolved D. The length of the CDR3 is 14 residues. V gave up 1 base and J gave up 0 bases, with 7 bases separating them. CDR1 SGDLS and CDR2 YYNGEE come from the germline V gene.

The chain joins TRBV7-3 to TRBJ2-3; TRBD2 agrees at 7 bases. Trimming took 5 bases from V and 1 from J; bases not matched to a gene: 6. CDR1 is SGHTA and CDR2 is FQGTGA in the germline V gene. CDR3 size: 15 residues. CDR3 loop: CASSPRLAGTDTQYF. DNA of the CDR3: TGTGCCAGCAGCCCCAGACTAGCTGGCACAGATACGCAGTATTTT.

In this sample, this clone turned up a few times. This chain connects TRBV10-3 to TRBJ1-3; D is unresolved. Trimming stripped 4 bases from V and 4 bases from J, with 14 bases between. The CDR3 runs 15 residues. Germline-derived CDR1 and CDR2 are ENHRY and SYGVKD. The CDR3 region has the DNA TGTGCCATCAGTGGGGTTGCGGGCAACGGAAACACCATATATTTT. Amino acid sequence: CAISGVAGNGNTIYF.

This clone was picked up one time. This sequence joins TRBV25-1 and TRBJ2-7, with 9 bases fitting TRBD1. Germline assignment: CDR1 MGHDK and CDR2 SYGVNS. V shed 2 bases, J shed 3 bases, and the junction held 5 bases outside the gene matches. CDR3 length: 15 amino acids. In nucleotides, the CDR3 is TGTGCCAGCAGTGAAGGTCTGGGACAGGGCTACGAGCAGTACTTC. Protein product: CASSEGLGQGYEQYF.

This clone showed up just once. The CDR3 DNA follows: TGTGCCAGCAGCTTAGCAGCGGGGCCCTCGATGTACATTCAGTACTTC. Translating gives CASSLAAGPSMYIQYF. The chain couples TRBV11-1 to TRBJ2-4; 7 bases agree with TRBD2. Unmatched junction bases numbered 10, after V lost 0 bases and J lost 8 bases. CDR1 is SGHAT and CDR2 is FQDESV in the germline V gene (reference sequence). This CDR3 spans 16 amino acids.

The V and J genes are TRBV14 and TRBJ2-5; D may be TRBD2 (5 bases). The germline gives CDR1 SGHDN, CDR2 FVKESK. V was clipped by 2 bases and J by 3 bases, with 10 bases between them. The CDR3 is made up of 14 amino acids. The CDR3 nucleotides are TGTGCCAGCAGCCAATTTGGGAGAGAAGAGACCCAGTACTTC. It codes for CASSQFGREETQYF.

V gene TRBV5-1 combines with J gene TRBJ1-1; D uncertain. The CDR3 has 15 amino acids. V lost 4 bases and J lost 10, with 23 bases in between. The germline CDR1 and CDR2 sequences are SGHRS and YFSETQ. This CDR3 is CASSQQETAAGVAFF. The CDR3 DNA is TGCGCCAGCAGCCAACAAGAGACGGCCGCAGGTGTAGCTTTCTTT.

This chain connects TRBV10-3 to TRBJ1-5; 10 bases are a match to TRBD1. J gave up 0 bases and V 3 bases, and 2 bases lay outside the gene matches. This CDR3 spans 16 amino acids. CDR1 and CDR2 from the germline V gene are ENHRY and SYGVKD. CDR3 residues: CAISDWDRGSNQPQHF. For the CDR3, the DNA is TGTGCCATCAGTGACTGGGACAGGGGTAGCAATCAGCCCCAGCATTTT.

There are a few counts of this clone. The rearrangement joins TRBV9 to TRBJ2-2; the match to TRBD1 covers 7 bases. CDR3 length equals 16 residues. Looked up from germline, CDR1 is SGDLS and CDR2 is YYNGEE. J lost 5 bases, V lost 3 bases, and 10 bases had no gene match. The CDR3 nucleotides read TGTGCCAGCAGCGCCCGGCAGGGGGTCCGAACCGGGGAGCTGTTTTTT. Encoded protein: CASSARQGVRTGELFF.

This chain connects TRBV5-1 to TRBJ2-5; 7 nucleotides agree with TRBD2. Germline V gene lookup returns CDR1 SGHRS and CDR2 YFSETQ. J lost 7 bases, V lost 5 bases, and 17 bases had no gene match. The CDR3 extends over 16 amino acids. CDR3 sequence reads: CASSEKSGTALGTQYF. Here the CDR3 DNA reads TGCGCCAGCAGTGAGAAGAGCGGGACTGCCTTGGGGACCCAGTACTTC.

The genes are TRBV5-1 and TRBJ2-5, with D possibly matching TRBD1 (6 bases). Trimming left V 7 bases short and J 7 bases short, with 20 bases between. Germline CDR1 and CDR2: SGHRS and YFSETQ. The CDR3 totals 14 residues. CDR3 protein: CASSPPTGTGTQYF. The CDR3 nucleotides read TGCGCCAGCTCCCCCCCCACAGGGACGGGGACCCAGTACTTC.

The chain is built from TRBV18 and TRBJ2-3, with TRBD2 matching over 7 bases. The CDR3 is 15 residues long. Germline CDR1 and CDR2: KGHSH and LQKENI. The J segment lost 2 bases and the V segment lost 3 bases, leaving 5 bases of the junction unmatched. CDR3 DNA: TGTGCCAGCTCACCGACTAGCAGTAACACAGATACGCAGTATTTT. Encoded protein: CASSPTSSNTDTQYF.

The chain has TRBV6-5 and TRBJ1-5; D is possibly TRBD1 (5 bases). V was pared by 5 bases and J by 7 bases, with 15 bases between. This CDR3 is 14 amino acids long. Germline V gene data show CDR1 as MNHEY and CDR2 as SVGAGI. DNA of the CDR3: TGTGCCAGCAGTGCCGACAGCTCGCTCCAGCCCCAGCATTTT. Translating gives CASSADSSLQPQHF.

The chain couples TRBV28 to TRBJ2-7; 14 bases are a match to TRBD2. There are 16 residues in the CDR3. The V segment lost 5 bases and the J segment 4 bases; nucleotides outside the gene matches: 7. The germline V gene encodes CDR1 MDHEN and CDR2 SYDVKM. The CDR3 DNA reads TGTGCCAGCAGTCGCGGACTAGCGGGAGGTACGTACGAGCAGTACTTC. Protein sequence: CASSRGLAGGTYEQYF.